These 24 T cell receptor beta chains originate from one sample sequenced in a study of blood T cells in healthy people across ages. A J-beta primer mix and a sample-barcoded 5' primer were used in a second PCR of roughly 7 to 12 cycles. A single record per CDR3 protein comes from TCRdb applying MiXCR to the 5' RACE reads. The sample includes more than 800,000 distinct CDR3 sequences, 45% of them seen just once. Sequencing was carried out using blood. Receptor source: a woman aged 55-69 years in good health.

The chain carries TRBV29-1 and TRBJ1-2; D not resolved. Germline loops: CDR1 SQVTM, CDR2 ANQGSEA. Trimming pared 2 bases from V and 8 bases from J, leaving 9 bases between. This CDR3 is built from 11 residues. The CDR3 region has the DNA TGCAGCGTTGAATTAGGGCGCGGCTACACCTTC. Encoded protein: CSVELGRGYTF. Filled out from reference TRBV29-1 and TRBJ1-2, the complete variable domain reads SAVISQKPSRDICQRGTSLTIQCQVDSQVTMMFWYRQQPGQSLTLIATANQGSEATYESGFVIDKFPISRPNLTFSTLTVSNMSPEDSSIYLCSVELGRGYTFGSGTRLTVV.

This clonotype was found a few times. The V call is TRBV12-3 or TRBV12-4, the J call TRBJ2-1; no clear D gene. Trimming cost V 1 base and J 8 bases, with 9 bases left between them. CDR3 length: 13 amino acids. CDR3 sequence (DNA): TGTGCCAGCAGTTTAGGTCTGATAGATGAGCAGTTCTTC. This translates into CASSLGLIDEQFF.

This clonotype has a count of ten or more. The rearrangement links TRBV10-3 to TRBJ1-2, with 7 bases matching TRBD1. Germline trimming cut 1 base from V and 11 bases from J; bases unmatched to any gene: 4. The CDR3 consists of 12 residues. Germline V gene data show CDR1 as ENHRY and CDR2 as SYGVKD. CDR3 in DNA: TGTGCCATCAGTGAGTTCCGGGACAGTTACACCTTC. Translating it yields CAISEFRDSYTF.

This clonotype was observed a handful of times. The chain employs TRBV5-1 and TRBJ2-5; the match to TRBD2 covers 7 bases. Germline V gene data show CDR1 as SGHRS and CDR2 as YFSETQ. This CDR3 contains 14 residues. V lost 6 bases and J lost 6; bases outside the gene matches: 11. CDR3 sequence reads: CASTPGTTTQTQYF. The CDR3 DNA reads as TGCGCCAGCACTCCCGGGACTACGACACAGACCCAGTACTTC.

This clonotype was seen only a few times. The chain joins TRBV12-3 or TRBV12-4 to TRBJ2-3; D is possibly TRBD2 (6 bases). This CDR3 spans 16 amino acids. Trimming pared 5 bases from V and 1 base from J, leaving 16 bases between. The CDR3 DNA is TGTGCCAGCAGTACTTTCGGGAGAGGTCGCACAGATACGCAGTATTTT. It codes for CASSTFGRGRTDTQYF.

The V and J genes are TRBV24-1 and TRBJ1-2; tentatively, D is TRBD1 (5 bases). The CDR3 extends over 14 amino acids. In germline, CDR1 is KGHDR, CDR2 SFDVKD. Trimming cost V 4 bases and J 3 bases, with 11 bases left between them. The CDR3 sequence is CATSEEGADYGYTF. The CDR3 bases are TGTGCCACCAGTGAGGAAGGGGCTGACTATGGCTACACCTTC.

Written as DNA, the CDR3 is TGCGCCAGCAGCCATCAGGGGGAGCGCACAGATACGCAGTATTTT. Encoded protein: CASSHQGERTDTQYF. V usage is TRBV5-1 and J usage is TRBJ2-3, with 7 bases fitting TRBD1. V lost 4 bases and J lost 1; bases outside the gene matches: 6. This CDR3 has 15 residues. The V gene's germline CDR1 is SGHRS and CDR2 YFSETQ.

V usage is TRBV6-5 and J usage is TRBJ2-3, with D unclear. Germline V CDR1 and CDR2: MNHEY, SVGAGI. V lost 6 bases, J lost 2 bases, and 12 bases lay in between. The length of the CDR3 is 14 residues. The CDR3 DNA follows: TGTGCCAGCAGCACTCCCTTGAACACAGATACGCAGTATTTT. Its translation is CASSTPLNTDTQYF.

This clonotype has a handful of counts. The rearrangement joins TRBV20-1 to TRBJ2-5; D might be TRBD2 (5 bases). Germline loops: CDR1 DFQATT, CDR2 SNEGSKA (reference sequence). The CDR3 loop spans 15 amino acids. V was cut by 3 bases and J by 1 base, with 15 bases left in between. CDR3 nucleotide sequence: TGCAGTGCTAGCCCCAGTCGGGGTCCCCAAGAGACCCAGTACTTC. It yields the protein CSASPSRGPQETQYF.

The V gene is TRBV20-1, the J gene TRBJ2-3, with a tentative D call TRBD2 (5 bases). CDR3 length: 13 amino acids. Germline assignment: CDR1 DFQATT and CDR2 SNEGSKA (reference sequence). V was pared by 3 bases and J by 2 bases, with 9 bases between. The CDR3 loop is CSASGDYTDTQYF. The CDR3 nucleotides read TGCAGTGCTAGCGGAGACTACACAGATACGCAGTATTTT.

The gene calls are TRBV7-9 and TRBJ2-1; the D is unclear. The DNA matches TRBJ2-7 better at its end, which makes the J call doubtful. This CDR3 region has 15 residues. Germline assignment: CDR1 SEHNR and CDR2 FQNEAQ (reference sequence). The CDR3 here is CASSRTLGSYNEQYF. The CDR3 nucleotides are TGTGCCAGCAGCCGAACATTAGGTAGCTACAATGAGCAGTACTTC.

The rearrangement joins TRBV6-6 to TRBJ2-7; D is uncertain. The CDR3 sequence is 11 residues long. Germline lookup yields CDR1 MNHNY and CDR2 SVGAGI (reference sequence). Trimming removed 6 bases at V and 5 bases at J, with 8 bases between. In DNA form, the CDR3 reads TGTGCCAGCAGCCGTCACCACGAGCAGTACTTC. Amino acid sequence: CASSRHHEQYF.

V is TRBV15 and J is TRBJ1-2; no clear D. Looked up from germline, CDR1 is LNHNV and CDR2 is YYDKDF (reference sequence). Trimming took off 2 bases at V and 7 bases at J, with 8 bases between the two ends. This CDR3 has 12 amino acids. This CDR3 reads CATSRPSSGYTF. In DNA form, the CDR3 reads TGTGCCACCAGCAGACCGAGCTCTGGCTACACCTTC.

The chain couples TRBV20-1 to TRBJ2-1; 7 bases align to TRBD2. The CDR3 sequence is 13 residues long. The V segment lost 1 base and the J segment 13 bases; nucleotides outside the gene matches: 10. Germline V gives CDR1 DFQATT, CDR2 SNEGSKA (reference sequence). CDR3 sequence reads: CSARGLAKETQFF. CDR3 sequence (DNA): TGCAGTGCTAGAGGACTAGCCAAAGAGACCCAGTTCTTC.

The chain uses TRBV5-5 and TRBJ1-1; no clear D gene. The V end lost 0 bases, the J end lost 7 bases, and 10 bases lay between the germline ends. CDR3 length equals 13 residues. The V gene's germline CDR1 is SGHKS and CDR2 YYEKEE (reference sequence). The CDR3 DNA follows: TGTGCCAGCAGCTTGGTGGTAGACCGTGAAGCTTTCTTT. The encoded protein is CASSLVVDREAFF.

The chain is built from TRBV6-6 and TRBJ2-4, with TRBD1 matching over 12 bases. CDR1 and CDR2 from the germline V gene are MNHNY and SVGAGI (reference sequence). The CDR3 has 17 residues. V lost 6 bases to trimming and J lost 2 bases; unmatched junction nucleotides: 8. CDR3 DNA sequence: TGTGCCAGCAGACCGGGACAGGGGGCTGGTTCCAAAAACATTCAGTACTTC. It is translated as CASRPGQGAGSKNIQYF.

V and J are TRBV3-1 and TRBJ1-2, with 8 bases fitting TRBD1. CDR3 length equals 17 residues. The germline V gene encodes CDR1 LGHDT and CDR2 YNNKEL (reference sequence). V trimming: 6 bases; J trimming: 0 bases; junction bases outside the gene matches: 12. CDR3 sequence reads: CASSRDGQGSANYGYTF. In DNA, the CDR3 is TGTGCCAGCAGTCGAGATGGACAGGGTTCAGCTAACTATGGCTACACCTTC.

CDR3 amino acids: CAWSVLQEAFF. CDR3 sequence (DNA): TGTGCCTGGAGTGTACTCCAGGAAGCTTTCTTT. The rearrangement joins TRBV30 to TRBJ1-1, with D hard to call. The V end was cut by 0 bases, the J end by 8 bases, with 7 bases between. This CDR3 is built from 11 residues. CDR1 and CDR2 (germline): GTSNPN, SVGIG (reference sequence).

This clonotype has more than one count but fewer than ten. The chain joins TRBV12-3 or TRBV12-4 to TRBJ1-2; D perhaps matches TRBD1 (5 bases). This CDR3 has 15 residues. Trimming stripped 3 bases from V and 8 bases from J, with 19 bases between. In DNA, the CDR3 is TGTGCCAGCAGTTTCAGGGAACCGGGGGTACTGGGCTACACCTTC. It codes for CASSFREPGVLGYTF.

The chain carries TRBV12-3 or TRBV12-4 and TRBJ2-1; 14 bases line up with TRBD2. The CDR3 covers 15 residues. V gave up 6 bases and J gave up 6 bases; unmatched junction bases: 4. CDR3 loop: CASRPGTSGSNEQFF. The CDR3 nucleotides are TGTGCCAGCAGACCCGGGACTAGCGGGAGCAATGAGCAGTTCTTC.

The J gene is TRBJ2-1, the V gene TRBV4-1; 10 bases align to TRBD2. J gave up 5 bases and V 0 bases, and 4 bases lay outside the gene matches. Germline CDR1 and CDR2: MGHRA and YSYEKL. The CDR3 sequence is 16 residues long. This chain's CDR3 is CASSQDGTSADNEQFF. The CDR3 DNA reads TGCGCCAGCAGCCAAGACGGGACTAGCGCGGACAATGAGCAGTTCTTC.

V and J are TRBV3-1 and TRBJ2-5, with 14 bases identical to TRBD2. Germline V lookup: CDR1 LGHDT, CDR2 YNNKEL (reference sequence). The CDR3 loop spans 16 amino acids. After removal of 8 bases from V and 5 bases from J, the junction contained 10 bases not matched to a gene. CDR3 coding DNA: TGTGCCAGCGCTACACCGGGACTAGCGGGAGTTGAGACCCAGTACTTC. Residues: CASATPGLAGVETQYF.

This clonotype was detected only a few times. The chain combines TRBV12-3 or TRBV12-4 with TRBJ1-5, with D hard to call. Trimming cost V 5 bases and J 4 bases, with 12 bases left between them. The CDR3 is 14 residues long. CDR3 sequence: CASSPYTMNQPQHF. The CDR3 DNA reads as TGTGCCAGCAGTCCCTACACCATGAATCAGCCCCAGCATTTT.

The chain is built from TRBV18 and TRBJ2-6; TRBD2 aligns across 13 bases. From germline, CDR1 is KGHSH and CDR2 LQKENI. J gave up 4 bases and V 4 bases, and 7 bases lay outside the gene matches. The CDR3 spans 18 residues. The CDR3 DNA reads as TGTGCCAGCTCACAACTAGCGGGAGGGCCACGAGGGGCCAACGTCCTGACTTTC. Translating it yields CASSQLAGGPRGANVLTF.